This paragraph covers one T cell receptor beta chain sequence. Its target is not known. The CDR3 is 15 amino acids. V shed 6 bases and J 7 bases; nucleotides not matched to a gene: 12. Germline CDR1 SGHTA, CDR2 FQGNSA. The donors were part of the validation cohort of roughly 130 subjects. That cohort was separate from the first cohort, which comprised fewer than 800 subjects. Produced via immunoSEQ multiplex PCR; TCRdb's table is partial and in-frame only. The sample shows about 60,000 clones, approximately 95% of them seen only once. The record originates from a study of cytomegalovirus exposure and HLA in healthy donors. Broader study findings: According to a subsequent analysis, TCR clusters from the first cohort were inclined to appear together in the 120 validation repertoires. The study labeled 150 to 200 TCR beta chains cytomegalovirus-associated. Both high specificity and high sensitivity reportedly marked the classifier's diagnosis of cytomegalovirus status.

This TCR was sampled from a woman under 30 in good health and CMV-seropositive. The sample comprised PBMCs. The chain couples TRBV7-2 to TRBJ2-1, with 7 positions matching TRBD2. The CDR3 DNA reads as TGTGCCAGCAGTCAAATGGGCCCCGGGGGGAATGAGCAGTTCTTC. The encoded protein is CASSQMGPGGNEQFF.